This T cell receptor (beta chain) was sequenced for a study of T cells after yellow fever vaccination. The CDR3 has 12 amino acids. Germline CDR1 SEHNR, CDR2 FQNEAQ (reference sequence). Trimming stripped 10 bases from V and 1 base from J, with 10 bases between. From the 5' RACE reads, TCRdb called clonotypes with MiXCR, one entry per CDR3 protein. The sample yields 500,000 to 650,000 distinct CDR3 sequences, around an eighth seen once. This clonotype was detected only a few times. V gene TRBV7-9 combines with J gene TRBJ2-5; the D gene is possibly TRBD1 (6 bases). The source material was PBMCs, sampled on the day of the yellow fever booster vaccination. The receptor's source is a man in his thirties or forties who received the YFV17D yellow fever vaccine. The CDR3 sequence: CATGQSQETQYF. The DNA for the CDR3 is TGTGCCACCGGACAGTCCCAAGAGACCCAGTACTTC.